The clone carrying this TCR beta chain came up a few times. Antigen unknown. TCR beta CDR3 sequences were amplified from RNA transcripts. During a first-round RT-PCR of the TCR CDR3, the HTBI primer set was used. TCRdb re-called the multiplex PCR reads with MiXCR, one entry per CDR3 protein. The data show fewer than 45,000 distinct CDR3 sequences, with just under 50% seen just once and about 6% held by the top ten. The CDR3 runs to 9 residues. The germline CDR1 and CDR2 sequences are DFQATT and SNEGSKA (reference sequence). Uncontrolled infection, other autoimmune disease, pregnancy or lactation led to exclusion. The entry originates in a study of T cells in Graves' hyperthyroidism and ophthalmopathy. Whole-study results and caveats: Most clonotypes expanded in the thyroid (above 0.001) were also present in blood.

Specimen: blood. The TCR originated in a woman aged 45-65 years with Graves' hyperthyroidism that later progressed to Graves' ophthalmopathy. The chain couples TRBV20-1 to TRBJ1-1; D remains unclear. CDR3 DNA sequence: TGCAGACCGGGAGAAAAAGCTTTCTTT. The encoded protein is CRPGEKAFF.